This T cell receptor beta chain was sequenced during a study of control samples from healthy donors and cancer patients. The CDR3 spans 13 residues. V lost 3 bases and J lost 1, with 10 bases in between. The germline V gene has CDR1 DFQATT and CDR2 SNEGSKA (reference sequence). Here immunoSEQ multiplex PCR was the method, and the copy in TCRdb shows in-frame clones only, minus some. This sample yields approximately 150,000 clones, of which more than 85% are seen a single time; around 2% belongs to the top ten. The sequencing input was blood. This chain links TRBV20-1 with TRBJ2-7, with D tentatively TRBD1 (5 bases). This TCR was recovered from a woman aged 35 to 49 in good health. The CDR3 DNA sequence: TGCAGTGCTAGTGCAGGGAATTCCTACGAGCAGTACTTC. This codes for CSASAGNSYEQYF.